This TCR beta chain was recorded in a study of metastatic and nonmetastatic thyroid tumors. Germline CDR1 and CDR2: SGDLS and YYNGEE. Losses at the gene ends were 4 bases for V and 11 bases for J; bases not matched to a gene: 12. This CDR3 has 16 amino acids. Every patient was untreated before thyroid surgery. TCRdb re-called clones from the PCR reads using MiXCR. The top ten clones hold around a third of a sample with over 10,000 clones, about an eighth of them seen once. The chain uses TRBV9 and TRBJ2-1, with 13 positions matching TRBD2. Sequencing was done on a sample of blood. This TCR was recovered from a female donor with papillary thyroid cancer or a benign thyroid nodule (not recorded which). Some clones in this sample may be carry-over from other donors' samples. The CDR3: CASSWGLAGTGPQQFF. The CDR3 DNA reads as TGTGCCAGCAGCTGGGGACTAGCGGGAACCGGCCCCCAGCAGTTCTTC.